The source of this T cell receptor (beta chain) is a study of blood T cells in healthy people across ages. The study's findings and limits: Getting older went along with TCR beta diversity per million T cells dropping roughly linearly.

The germline V gene encodes CDR1 MDHEN and CDR2 SYDVKM. The CDR3 spans 15 residues. This clonotype showed up just a few times. Its antigen is unidentified. The use of a sample-barcoded 5' primer and a J-beta primer mix characterized a second PCR of about 7 to 12 cycles. TCRdb passed the 5' RACE reads through MiXCR, listing each CDR3 protein once. Of over a million distinct CDR3 sequences in the sample, almost 25% were seen once. The same data also went into a second study, on T cells of mothers and their children. That paper states: The study recruited a few healthy Caucasian mothers and their six children as donors. From each mother came over 9 million TCR beta CDR3 reads, and from each child came 2.5 million to 3 million.

The sequence was obtained from a girl aged 2-15 years in good health. The specimen sequenced was blood. The chain uses TRBV28 and TRBJ2-5; 7 nucleotides align to TRBD1. The tail of the sequence fits TRBJ2-7 better, so the J call may be wrong. CDR3 DNA sequence: TGTGCCAGCAGCCTCCCGGGAAGGGGGCATAACGAGCAGTACTTC. Translating it yields CASSLPGRGHNEQYF.